This T cell receptor (beta chain) was obtained from a study of blood T cell repertoires in COVID-19. Some clones are missing from TCRdb's copy, which holds only in-frame ones; the method was immunoSEQ multiplex PCR. The data hold under 200,000 clones, with 80% to 90% observed a single time. The V segment lost 4 bases and the J segment 6 bases; nucleotides outside the gene matches: 9. This CDR3 has 16 amino acids. CDR1 is SGDLS, CDR2 YYNGEE, per germline. One Seattle source followed patients from active infection through their disease course. The genes are TRBV9 and TRBJ2-1; the match to TRBD2 covers 11 bases. This receptor was obtained from a woman in her seventies with COVID-19, enrolled during active disease. Sequencing was performed on peripheral blood. CDR3 coding DNA: TGTGCCAGCAGCTCTCTTACTAGCGGGAGAGGCAATGAGCAGTTCTTC. The encoded protein is CASSSLTSGRGNEQFF. The whole variable domain, remainder taken from reference TRBV9 and TRBJ2-1, is DSGVTQTPKHLITATGQRVTLRCSPRSGDLSVYWYQQSLDQGLQFLIQYYNGEERAKGNILERFSAQQFPDLHSELNLSSLELGDSALYFCASSSLTSGRGNEQFFGPGTRLTVL.